This TCR beta chain was sequenced during a study of blood T cell repertoires in COVID-19. Study at large: Sources were T cells, B-cell-depleted T cells, or PBMCs; the material itself was cDNA or gDNA.

CDR3 length equals 15 residues. J was trimmed by 5 bases and V by 4 bases; bases with no gene match: 7. Germline CDR1 and CDR2: SEHNR and FQNEAQ (reference sequence). Here immunoSEQ multiplex PCR was the method, and the copy in TCRdb shows in-frame clones only, minus some. The table lists about 130,000 clones, under 90% of them singletons. Sequencing used peripheral blood. The chain combines TRBV7-9 with TRBJ2-5; TRBD2 matches at 10 bases. The sequence derives from a woman in her sixties or seventies with active or convalescent COVID-19. The CDR3 is CASSYRLAGGETQYF. As DNA, the CDR3 is TGTGCCAGCAGCTACCGACTAGCGGGTGGTGAGACCCAGTACTTC.